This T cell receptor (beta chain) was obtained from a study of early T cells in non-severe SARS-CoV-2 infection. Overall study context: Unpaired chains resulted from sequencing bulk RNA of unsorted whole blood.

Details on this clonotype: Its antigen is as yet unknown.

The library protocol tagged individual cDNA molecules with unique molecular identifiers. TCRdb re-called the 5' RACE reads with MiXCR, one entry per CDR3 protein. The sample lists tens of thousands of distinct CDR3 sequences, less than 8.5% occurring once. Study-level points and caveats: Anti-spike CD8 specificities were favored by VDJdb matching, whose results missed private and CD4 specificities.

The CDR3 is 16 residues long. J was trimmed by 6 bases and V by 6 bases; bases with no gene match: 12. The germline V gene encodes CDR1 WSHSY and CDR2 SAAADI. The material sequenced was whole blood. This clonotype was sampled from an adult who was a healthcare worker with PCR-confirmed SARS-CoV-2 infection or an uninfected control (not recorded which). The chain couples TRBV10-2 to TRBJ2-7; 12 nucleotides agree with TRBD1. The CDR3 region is CASRAIRDRGRGEQYF. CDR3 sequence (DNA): TGCGCCAGCAGGGCAATCCGGGACAGGGGGCGTGGCGAGCAGTACTTC.